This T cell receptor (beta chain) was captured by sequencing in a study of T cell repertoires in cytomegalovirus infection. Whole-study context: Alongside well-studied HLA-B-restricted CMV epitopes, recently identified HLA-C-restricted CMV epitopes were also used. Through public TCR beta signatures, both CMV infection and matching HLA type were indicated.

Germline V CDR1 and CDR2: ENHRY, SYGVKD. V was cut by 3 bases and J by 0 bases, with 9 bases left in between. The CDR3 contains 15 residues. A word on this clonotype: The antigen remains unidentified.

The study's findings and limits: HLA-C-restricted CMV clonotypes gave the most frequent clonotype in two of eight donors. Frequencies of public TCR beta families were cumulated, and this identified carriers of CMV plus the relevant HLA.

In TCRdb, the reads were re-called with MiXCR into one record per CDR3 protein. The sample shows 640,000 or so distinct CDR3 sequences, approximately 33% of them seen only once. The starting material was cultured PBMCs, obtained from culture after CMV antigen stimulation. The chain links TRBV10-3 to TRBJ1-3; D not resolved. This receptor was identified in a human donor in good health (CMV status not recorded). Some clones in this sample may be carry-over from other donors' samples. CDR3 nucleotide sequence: TGTGCCATCAGTGACTTTCCTCGCTCTGGAAACACCATATATTTT. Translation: CAISDFPRSGNTIYF.